This T cell receptor (beta chain) was identified in a study of blood T cells in healthy people across ages. Per-sample yields of isolated PBMCs were at least 7 million. The second PCR ran about 6 to 11 cycles with a sample-barcoded 5' primer and J-beta primers. TCRdb analysed the 5' RACE reads with MiXCR anew, one entry per CDR3 protein. The repertoire includes 1.5 million to 2 million distinct CDR3 sequences, 28% of them detected once, and roughly 8.2% sits in the top ten. The V gene end was trimmed by 0 bases and the J gene end by 12 bases; junction bases not matched to a gene: 8. This CDR3 region has 15 residues. Germline-derived CDR1 and CDR2 are SGHRS and YFSETQ.

Sequencing was carried out using blood. The chain couples TRBV5-1 to TRBJ2-1, with 11 nucleotides matching TRBD1. This receptor was taken from a woman aged 25 to 39 in good health. In DNA form, the CDR3 reads TGCGCCAGCAGCTTGGAAGGACAGGGGGCGATGGGGCAGTTCTTC. This codes for CASSLEGQGAMGQFF.